This T cell receptor (beta chain) was sequenced for a study of patients and donors after allogeneic stem cell transplantation. TCRdb processed the RT-PCR reads anew with MiXCR; each CDR3 protein has one entry. Of tens of thousands of distinct CDR3 sequences in the sample, approximately 25% were seen once. The CDR3 is 15 residues long. Trimming cost V 7 bases and J 4 bases, with 16 bases left between them. From germline, CDR1 is KGHDR and CDR2 SFDVKD. Sequencing was performed on blood, either unsorted or a sorted T cell fraction (not recorded which). The receptor's source is a human donor who was either an allogeneic HSCT recipient or a stem cell or donor lymphocyte infusion donor (not recorded which). It is not recorded whose cells these are; they may come from a transplant donor. The V call is TRBV24-1, the J call TRBJ2-1; D may correspond to TRBD1 or TRBD2 (5 bases each). CDR3 residues: CATRGMGENYNEQFF. As DNA, the CDR3 is TGTGCCACCAGGGGGATGGGGGAAAATTACAATGAGCAGTTCTTC.